A selection of T cell receptor beta chains follows, all from one sample in a study of blood T cell repertoires in COVID-19. Assay used: immunoSEQ multiplex PCR; TCRdb lists only in-frame clones, some missing. This table has approximately 75,000 clones, more than 80% appearing once. The sequenced sample consisted of peripheral blood. The receptor set was obtained from a human donor in a cohort sampled during active COVID-19. CDR3s include the opening cysteine and the closing phenylalanine or tryptophan. A D gene is named only where the DNA matches it firmly.

TRBV12-5 TRBD1 CASGFLLGQGMMHTQYF
TRBV19 NA CASSMGTPKNTGELFF
TRBV7-9 TRBD1 CASSLDGRGQQPQHF
TRBV28 TRBD1 CATDRGRGNTEAFF
TRBV9 TRBD2 CASSVAWTSGGTLTDTQYF
TRBV10-1 NA CASSEGGVNTGELFF
TRBV14 NA CASSPRWLRDTQYF
TRBV10-3 NA CAINSGLQDGNTIYF
TRBV19 TRBD1 CASSILTGGYNSPLHF
TRBV5-3 NA CARSRKLGQWGLTHTQYF
TRBV5-4 NA CASSFQFQETQYF
TRBV6-5 TRBD2 CASRDLGGATDTQYF
TRBV5-1 TRBD1 CASSPPGTGDKGYGYTF
TRBV2 TRBD1 CASSLDRGIKHSEAFF
TRBV6-6 TRBD2 CASRTSGGYNEQFF
TRBV6-5 NA CASSYQLHTGELFF
TRBV5-1 TRBD1 CASSPRGTGGRGYTF
TRBV5-1 TRBD2 CASSPGLNTGELFF
TRBV7-9 NA CASSPPGIGGKNIQYF
TRBV7-9 TRBD1 CASSVVTGSQETQYF
TRBV21-1 NA CASSKCDTDSYEQYF
TRBV28 NA CASSLPDTEAFF
TRBV14 TRBD2 CASSQMTGGYNEQFF
TRBV5-1 NA CASSLAGLSTDTQYF
TRBV2 TRBD1 CASSFFSNRDRGLNTEAFF
TRBV3-1/TRBV3-2 TRBD1 CASSQASTGKYGYTF
TRBV5-1 NA CASSWSEGARGTQYF
TRBV27 TRBD1 CASTLIGGSGGYTF
TRBV19 NA CASSIMTGITSYNEQFF
TRBV28 NA CASSSPTQGAGGYTF
TRBV12-3/TRBV12-4 TRBD2 CASSLAGGNEQFF
TRBV29-1 TRBD1 CSVEGPRGLNYGYTF
TRBV6-1 NA CASSEAVRRGELFF
TRBV18 TRBD2 CASSPPSGGVGEQFF
TRBV29-1 TRBD2 CSVGRAGVDEQYF
TRBV30 TRBD1 CAWSIDRGLDETQYF
TRBV19 NA CASSIAAGAAYEQYF
TRBV12-3/TRBV12-4 TRBD1 CASSLNRGHGYTF
TRBV6-6 NA CASSYRRGGQTGELFF
TRBV7-9 TRBD2 CASSFGRGGTDTQYF
TRBV5-1 NA CASSWVQGTEAFF
TRBV7-2 TRBD2 CASSPPGLAPDTQYF
TRBV30 NA CAWSISSGYGYTF
TRBV19 TRBD1 CASSIGGGRMGDNEQFF
TRBV30 TRBD1 CAWRGQGTPTSPLHF
TRBV15 TRBD1 CATSEGTGSVTQYF
TRBV20-1 TRBD2 CSASPGTNTDTQYF
TRBV10-1 TRBD1 CARDRGSLYEQYF
TRBV28 NA CASRPLGTNYGYTF
TRBV2 NA CASSELRGFEAFF
TRBV5-1 NA CASSLTGQAGFEKLFF
TRBV10-3 NA CATAVQVNTEAFF
TRBV5-4 TRBD2 CASSAMTSGGAGTGELFF
TRBV10-1 TRBD1 CASGGQGGSGNTIYF